This entry concerns a single TCR beta chain. The data stem from a study of control samples from healthy donors and cancer patients. The germline V gene has CDR1 MNHEY and CDR2 SVGAGI. This CDR3 has 14 residues. With 0 bases removed from V and 4 bases from J, the gap between germline ends came to 10 bases. Some clones are missing from TCRdb's copy, which holds only in-frame ones; the method was immunoSEQ multiplex PCR. Of 170,000 or so clones detected, more than 85% appear once; the ten largest clones hold around 2%. Sequenced: blood. The chain joins TRBV6-5 to TRBJ2-7; D not certain. This TCR derives from a middle-aged woman in good health. CDR3: CASSYSRSAYEQYF. The DNA of the CDR3 is TGTGCCAGCAGTTACTCGCGCAGTGCTTACGAGCAGTACTTC.